The 6 T cell receptor beta chains below come from one sample, sequenced in a study of T cell responses to AZD1222 COVID-19 vaccine (dated by TCRdb to 2020 to 2022). Preparation of the library involved the immunoSEQ multiplex PCR assay. Held by TCRdb, this immuneACCESS table contains in-frame sequences only and omits some clones. Under half of the omission traces to an unresolved V gene where checked; the cause of the rest is unknown. Present in this sample are 150,000 to 200,000 clones, 85% to 90% of which were seen just once. The ten biggest clones cover 6.9% of the sample. Explained via the paper, the time point label denotes: baseline before first vaccination. The material was peripheral blood, obtained on day 0 of AZD1222 vaccination. Every receptor here comes from an adult in good health.

V and J are TRBV20-1 and TRBJ2-5; TRBD2 aligns across 9 bases. The CDR3 extends over 15 amino acids. Germline lookup yields CDR1 DFQATT and CDR2 SNEGSKA (reference sequence). Unmatched junction bases numbered 10, after V lost 3 bases and J lost 5 bases. In DNA, the CDR3 is TGCAGTGCTAGTCTATACAGGCTAGCGGGGGAGACCCAGTACTTC. The encoded protein is CSASLYRLAGETQYF.

V and J are TRBV18 and TRBJ1-5, with D maybe TRBD1 (6 bases). The V gene lost 2 bases and the J gene lost 6 bases, with 17 bases spanning the gap. This CDR3 is 16 amino acids long. Germline values: CDR1 KGHSH, CDR2 LQKENI. The CDR3 DNA follows: TGTGCCAGCTCACCAGGAAGTAATAGGGGGACTCAGCCCCAGCATTTT. Amino acid sequence: CASSPGSNRGTQPQHF.

The rearrangement uses TRBV6-1 and TRBJ1-5; D remains ambiguous. CDR1 MNHNS and CDR2 SASEGT come from the germline V gene. This CDR3 contains 13 residues. V gave up 2 bases and J gave up 5 bases, with 7 bases separating them. CDR3 in amino acids: CASSESVYQPQHF. The CDR3 nucleotides read TGTGCCAGCAGTGAATCCGTCTATCAGCCCCAGCATTTT.

This chain uses TRBV3-1 (or the pseudogene TRBV3-2) with TRBJ1-2; 7 bases fit TRBD1. The CDR3 has 17 amino acids. Trimming at V came to 4 bases and at J to 5 bases, leaving 16 bases not matched to a gene. CDR1 LGHDT and CDR2 YNNKEL come from the germline V gene (reference sequence). The CDR3 sequence is CASSRSLTGPSPYGYTF. In nucleotides, the CDR3 is TGTGCCAGCAGCCGATCTTTGACAGGGCCAAGCCCGTATGGCTACACCTTC.

The chain has TRBV5-5 and TRBJ1-6, with D perhaps matching TRBD1 (6 bases). This CDR3 has 12 amino acids. Germline V gene lookup returns CDR1 SGHKS and CDR2 YYEKEE (reference sequence). Between the trimmed V and J ends, which lost 3 bases and 8 bases, there was a span of 6 bases. Here the CDR3 reads CASSYRDSPLHF. CDR3 bases: TGTGCCAGCAGCTACAGGGATTCACCCCTCCACTTT.

The CDR3 sequence: CATSPGLARYEQYV. Here the CDR3 DNA reads TGTGCCACGTCTCCAGGACTAGCGCGCTACGAGCAGTACGTC. The rearrangement joins TRBV10-3 to TRBJ2-7; 9 bases are a match to TRBD2. With V trimmed by 10 bases and J by 3 bases, 10 bases remained unmatched. Germline CDR1 ENHRY, CDR2 SYGVKD. The CDR3 runs to 14 residues.